This T cell receptor (beta chain) was found in a study of shared clonotypes between healthy human individuals. Trimming shortened V by 9 bases and J by 0 bases, and 9 bases separated the two germline ends. Germline lookup yields CDR1 MDHEN and CDR2 SYDVKM. This CDR3 has 12 residues. Profiled with immunoSEQ multiplex PCR; TCRdb holds only in-frame clones, not every one. The table has 2.5 million or so clones, approximately 90% seen once. The clonotype was recovered from a young man in good health. The specimen was naive CD4+ T cells sorted from blood. Sample subset: CD45RA+ positively selected. The J gene is TRBJ2-7, the V gene TRBV28; D gene uncertain. CDR3 amino acids: CASEDLSYEQYF. The CDR3 DNA is TGTGCCAGTGAGGACCTCTCCTACGAGCAGTACTTC.